Presented here are 28 T cell receptor beta chains from one specimen sequenced in a study of T-cell reconstitution after alpha-beta-depleted transplantation in children. The authors prepared the TCRbeta library with unique molecular identifiers. One entry per CDR3 protein results from TCRdb running MiXCR on the PCR reads. The sample includes approximately 640,000 distinct CDR3 sequences, approximately 17% seen only once; the top ten take 1.1%. This specimen consisted of PBMCs from the stem cell graft donor, obtained from the stem cell graft. The receptors derive from a human donor who donated a stem cell graft to a child with acute myeloid leukemia.

The sample holds a few counts of this clonotype. At one of its ends the junction is not consistent with the germline gene, which may arise from a read error. This chain links TRBV20-1 with TRBJ2-5; TRBD2 matches 7 bases. From germline, CDR1 is DFQATT and CDR2 SNEGSKA (reference sequence). The CDR3 covers 15 residues. DNA for the CDR3: TGCAGTGCCAGAGAGATGGGCGGGGGACGGGAGACCCAGTACTTC. Translating it yields CSAREMGGGRETQYF.

The rearrangement uses TRBV5-1 and TRBJ2-1; 7 bases align to TRBD1. V lost 4 bases, J lost 8 bases, and 12 bases stayed unmatched. In germline, CDR1 is SGHRS, CDR2 YFSETQ. This CDR3 has 15 residues. The CDR3 DNA reads TGCGCCAGCAGCCTCCCACAGGGGATGAGCGATGAGCAGTTCTTC. Its protein is CASSLPQGMSDEQFF.

The rearrangement links TRBV11-1 to TRBJ2-1; 11 nucleotides line up with TRBD1. V lost 4 bases and J lost 5; bases outside the gene matches: 19. This CDR3 has 20 amino acids. Germline CDR1 SGHAT, CDR2 FQDESV (reference sequence). DNA for the CDR3: TGTGCCAGCAGCTCATACCGGGACAGGGGGAAAACTTGTATTGACAATGAGCAGTTCTTC. Encoded protein: CASSSYRDRGKTCIDNEQFF.

This clonotype has ten or more counts. The V gene is TRBV29-1, the J gene TRBJ2-1; TRBD2 agrees at 8 bases. V shed 6 bases, J shed 5 bases, and the junction held 9 bases outside the gene matches. The CDR3 sequence is 14 residues long. Germline CDR1 SQVTM, CDR2 ANQGSEA. The CDR3 here is CSVLGGGLDNEQFF. CDR3 bases: TGCAGCGTCCTCGGCGGGGGGCTCGACAATGAGCAGTTCTTC.

CDR3 sequence: CASSLFPPSGANVLTF. CDR3 in DNA: TGTGCCAGCAGCCTATTCCCACCCTCTGGGGCCAACGTCCTGACTTTC. V gene TRBV7-3 combines with J gene TRBJ2-6; D unresolved. The CDR3 extends over 16 amino acids. V was trimmed by 5 bases and J by 0 bases, leaving 11 bases between them. Germline V gene sequence: CDR1 SGHTA, CDR2 FQGTGA. Full variable domain (outside the CDR3, taken from reference TRBV7-3 and TRBJ2-6): GAGVSQTPSNKVTEKGKYVELRCDPISGHTALYWYRQSLGQGPEFLIYFQGTGAADDSGLPNDRFFAVRPEGSVSTLKIQRTERGDSAVYLCASSLFPPSGANVLTFGAGSRLTVL.

Written as DNA, the CDR3 is TGTGCCAGCAGCTGGGGACTGCGGTACACAGATACGCAGTATTTT. This codes for CASSWGLRYTDTQYF. This chain uses TRBV11-3 with TRBJ2-3; TRBD2 is a possible D gene (6 bases). In germline, CDR1 is SGHNT, CDR2 YENEEA. The CDR3 has 15 amino acids. The V end lost 4 bases, the J end lost 2 bases, and 13 bases lay between the germline ends.

This clonotype was counted a few times. The V gene is TRBV12-3 or TRBV12-4, the J gene TRBJ1-1; 9 bases line up with TRBD1. The CDR3 is 15 residues long. The trim removed 7 bases at V and 0 bases at J, leaving 6 bases unmatched. CDR3 sequence reads: CASTKQGAVNTEAFF. CDR3 nucleotides: TGTGCCAGCACAAAACAGGGGGCTGTGAACACTGAAGCTTTCTTT.

This clonotype was observed a few times. The CDR3 protein is CASSYLRTDTQYF. The CDR3 nucleotides read TGTGCCAGCAGCTACCTCCGCACAGATACGCAGTATTTT. The rearrangement links TRBV7-9 to TRBJ2-3; D gene uncertain. Trimming left V 4 bases short and J 1 base short, with 6 bases between. CDR1 is SEHNR and CDR2 is FQNEAQ in the germline V gene (reference sequence). The CDR3 loop spans 13 amino acids.

The rearrangement uses TRBV7-2 and TRBJ1-4; TRBD1 agrees at 10 bases. The length of the CDR3 is 16 residues. Germline values: CDR1 SGHTA, CDR2 FQGNSA. V gave up 5 bases and J gave up 8 bases; unmatched junction bases: 11. The CDR3 is CASSRFPGQGTEKLFF. The CDR3, as DNA: TGTGCCAGCAGCCGGTTCCCGGGACAGGGGACGGAAAAACTGTTTTTT.

The chain recombines TRBV5-6 with TRBJ1-1; D gene uncertain. CDR1 and CDR2 from the germline V gene are SGHDT and YYEEEE. CDR3 length: 14 residues. V was cut by 1 base and J by 5 bases, with 12 bases left in between. CDR3 residues: CASSLTVGATEAFF. The CDR3 DNA sequence: TGTGCCAGCAGCTTGACAGTAGGCGCTACTGAAGCTTTCTTT.

The V gene is TRBV6-5, the J gene TRBJ2-3; D remains unclear. The germline V gene encodes CDR1 MNHEY and CDR2 SVGAGI. The CDR3 is made up of 15 amino acids. Deletions cut 0 bases from V and 0 bases from J, with 7 bases between. CDR3 region: CASSYSLSSTDTQYF. CDR3 sequence (DNA): TGTGCCAGCAGTTACTCGCTATCCAGCACAGATACGCAGTATTTT.

This clonotype was observed at least ten times. The V gene is TRBV20-1, the J gene TRBJ1-5; D might be TRBD1 (6 bases). V lost 7 bases and J lost 1, with 20 bases in between. The length of the CDR3 is 16 residues. Germline CDR1 is DFQATT and CDR2 is SNEGSKA (reference sequence). The DNA of the CDR3 is TGCAGTGGGACAGATGCTAGGATGGTAAGCAATCAGCCCCAGCATTTT. Amino acids: CSGTDARMVSNQPQHF.

CDR3 amino acids: CASSQDWGLNNEQFF. CDR3 bases: TGTGCCAGCAGCCAAGATTGGGGGCTTAACAATGAGCAGTTCTTC. The chain is built from TRBV4-2 and TRBJ2-1, with a possible D match to TRBD1 (6 bases). The CDR3 has 15 residues. The germline V gene encodes CDR1 LGHNA and CDR2 YNFKEQ. V lost 0 bases and J 5 bases, leaving 11 bases between the germline ends.

Comments on this clonotype: At one end, the junction sequence differs from germline, possibly due to a read error. The CDR3 is CSALRDTEAIF. As DNA, the CDR3 is TGCAGTGCCCTTAGAGACACTGAAGCTATCTTT. This chain links TRBV20-1 with TRBJ1-1; D is uncertain. CDR3 size: 11 residues. Germline loops: CDR1 DFQATT, CDR2 SNEGSKA (reference sequence).

This clonotype was picked up a small number of times. The V and J genes are TRBV7-9 and TRBJ2-5; 8 bases are a match to TRBD2. This CDR3 spans 14 amino acids. Losses at the gene ends were 5 bases for V and 2 bases for J; bases not matched to a gene: 4. Germline CDR1 and CDR2: SEHNR and FQNEAQ (reference sequence). The CDR3 sequence: CASSDKREQETQYF. CDR3 DNA sequence: TGTGCCAGCAGCGACAAGCGGGAGCAAGAGACCCAGTACTTC. Using reference TRBV7-9 and TRBJ2-5 for the parts outside the CDR3, the full variable domain is DTGVSQNPRHKITKRGQNVTFRCDPISEHNRLYWYRQTLGQGPEFLTYFQNEAQLEKSRLLSDRFSAERPKGSFSTLEIQRTEQGDSAMYLCASSDKREQETQYFGPGTRLLVL.

In this sample, this clonotype turned up many times. This rearrangement joins TRBV7-2 to TRBJ1-1; 9 positions agree with TRBD1. CDR3 size: 16 residues. Germline values: CDR1 SGHTA, CDR2 FQGNSA. V gave up 6 bases and J gave up 3 bases; unmatched junction bases: 11. CDR3 sequence: CASRGGQGRGYTEAFF. CDR3 bases: TGTGCCAGCAGGGGGGGACAGGGACGTGGGTACACTGAAGCTTTCTTT.

This clonotype has just a few counts. The chain uses TRBV4-2 and TRBJ2-3, with 9 bases that match TRBD1. V shed 0 bases and J 3 bases; nucleotides not matched to a gene: 7. The CDR3 is 17 residues long. The germline V gene encodes CDR1 LGHNA and CDR2 YNFKEQ. CDR3 amino acids: CASSQEFATGGTDTQYF. The CDR3 nucleotides read TGTGCCAGCAGCCAAGAGTTCGCGACAGGGGGTACAGATACGCAGTATTTT.

Regarding this clonotype: With a much larger clone just one base away, this may be a read error. The chain carries TRBV20-1 and TRBJ2-7; D remains ambiguous. This CDR3 is 11 amino acids long. V lost 4 bases and J 5 bases, leaving 9 bases between the germline ends. The germline gives CDR1 DFQATT, CDR2 SNEGSKA (reference sequence). CDR3 amino acids: CSATRMDEQYF. The CDR3 DNA follows: TGCAGTGCTACCCGTATGGACGAGCAGTACTTC.

This clonotype was counted only a few times. The chain joins TRBV7-3 to TRBJ1-6; TRBD1 is a possible D gene (5 bases). The CDR3 sequence is 14 residues long. CDR1 is SGHTA and CDR2 is FQGTGA in the germline V gene. Trimming left V 5 bases short and J 8 bases short, with 13 bases between. CDR3 coding DNA: TGTGCCAGCAGCCTAGACGGGGGGGATTCACCCCTCCACTTT. Its translation is CASSLDGGDSPLHF.

This clonotype has just a few counts. The rearrangement links TRBV7-2 to TRBJ1-5; unclear D gene. Germline V lookup: CDR1 SGHTA, CDR2 FQGNSA. The CDR3 consists of 16 residues. The V and J ends lost 5 bases and 0 bases respectively, with 14 bases between them. The CDR3 DNA follows: TGTGCCAGCAGCCCCAGCGGCAGATATAGCAATCAGCCCCAGCATTTT. Amino acids: CASSPSGRYSNQPQHF.

This clonotype was detected ten times or more. The gene calls are TRBV6-5 and TRBJ1-1; D gene ambiguous. Germline-derived CDR1 and CDR2 are MNHEY and SVGAGI. Between the trimmed V and J ends, which lost 2 bases and 6 bases, there was a span of 10 bases. This CDR3 contains 13 residues. The CDR3 here is CASSYMAGSEAFF. The CDR3 nucleotides are TGTGCCAGCAGTTACATGGCTGGGTCTGAAGCTTTCTTT.

This clonotype showed up many times. The chain couples TRBV29-1 to TRBJ2-4, with D tentatively TRBD2 (7 bases). The CDR3 is 13 amino acids. Germline lookup yields CDR1 SQVTM and CDR2 ANQGSEA. Trimming stripped 7 bases from V and 9 bases from J, with 19 bases between. The CDR3 DNA reads TGCAGCGCCGTCGCGACAGGCGGGAGCATTCAGTACTTC. This sequence encodes CSAVATGGSIQYF.

This clonotype was detected only once. The rearrangement uses TRBV18 and TRBJ2-1; 9 bases line up with TRBD2. CDR3 length: 16 amino acids. The junction had 5 bases not matched to a gene; V was cut back by 3 bases and J by 2 bases. In germline, CDR1 is KGHSH, CDR2 LQKENI. CDR3 region: CASSPPGLAPYNEQFF. In DNA, the CDR3 is TGTGCCAGCTCACCCCCGGGACTAGCACCCTACAATGAGCAGTTCTTC.

This rearrangement joins TRBV5-1 to TRBJ2-2; D remains unclear. This CDR3 has 14 residues. Deletions cut 3 bases from V and 4 bases from J, with 10 bases between. Germline V gene lookup returns CDR1 SGHRS and CDR2 YFSETQ. The DNA of the CDR3 is TGCGCCAGCAGCTGGAAAGGGTTCACCGGGGAGCTGTTTTTT. Amino acids: CASSWKGFTGELFF.

Worth noting for this clonotype: Being one base from a much bigger clone, this may be a read error. The chain is built from TRBV7-2 and TRBJ1-1; TRBD1 matches 7 bases. Looked up from germline, CDR1 is SGHTA and CDR2 is FQGNSA. The CDR3 extends over 14 amino acids. The CDR3, as DNA: TGTGCCAGCAGATCGACAGGGATTGACACTGACGCTTTCTTT. Its translation: CASRSTGIDTDAFF.

This CDR3 is CASSYSTGEQFF. The CDR3, as DNA: TGTGCCAGCAGTTACTCGACGGGTGAGCAGTTCTTC. The chain carries TRBV6-2 or TRBV6-3 and TRBJ2-1; no clear D gene. Germline loops: CDR1 MNHEY, CDR2 SVGEGT. The V gene lost 0 bases and the J gene lost 9 bases, with 6 bases spanning the gap. The CDR3 contains 12 residues.

This clonotype has ten or more counts. The genes are TRBV7-2 and TRBJ2-7; D is possibly TRBD2 (5 bases). Germline V gene data show CDR1 as SGHTA and CDR2 as FQGNSA. The CDR3 runs 14 residues. The V end was cut by 1 base, the J end by 9 bases, with 16 bases between. CDR3 protein: CASSLDWRQEGQYF. DNA for the CDR3: TGTGCCAGCAGCTTAGACTGGAGGCAAGAGGGGCAGTACTTC.

This clonotype was observed many times. The chain employs TRBV20-1 and TRBJ1-1; D unclear. The ends were cut back, 6 bases at V and 1 base at J, with 12 bases in the middle. The CDR3 has 13 amino acids. Germline-derived CDR1 and CDR2 are DFQATT and SNEGSKA (reference sequence). The CDR3 bases are TGCAGTGCCCTGCCAGGCCAGAACACTGAAGCTTTCTTT. It encodes CSALPGQNTEAFF.